Listed below are T cell receptor beta chains from one sample, sequenced in a study of T cell changes during pregnancy in multiple sclerosis. Some clones are missing from TCRdb's copy, which holds only in-frame ones; the method was immunoSEQ multiplex PCR. In the table there are 90,000 to 100,000 clones, around 90% of which are singletons. The input for sequencing was peripheral blood, taken after pregnancy. These receptors came from a female donor in good health, enrolled as a control in a pregnancy study. Each CDR3 is given with its conserved first and last residue. The D gene is left open where the match is weak. Expanded clones get a size class; other rows say once, few or many, or leave the size out.

>.|TRBJ1-1|TRBV5-4|.
TGTGCCAGCAGGAGGGGAGGCACTGAAGCTTTCTTT
CASRRGGTEAFF
>.|TRBJ2-3|TRBV19|.
TGTGCCAGTAACCTCAACCCTGGACTCCACTCAGATACGCAGTATTTT
CASNLNPGLHSDTQYF
>.|TRBJ2-3|TRBV19|.
TGTGCCAGTCAGACTACAACAAGCACAGATACGCAGTATTTT
CASQTTTSTDTQYF
>.|TRBJ2-7|TRBV6-6|.
TGTGCCAGTCTGAGGGTGGGATTGAGCGAGCAGTACTTC
CASLRVGLSEQYF
>.|TRBJ2-1|TRBV5-1|TRBD2
TGCGCCAGCAGCACCGGGACTAGCGGGGCCCTCGGGCAGTTCTTC
CASSTGTSGALGQFF
>.|TRBJ2-7|TRBV6-1|TRBD1
TGTGCCAGCAGCCATAACCGACAGGGCTACGAGCAGTACTTC
CASSHNRQGYEQYF
>once|TRBJ2-1|TRBV5-3|.
TGTGCCAGAAGCGGAGACCCCTATGGCGACAATGAGCAGTTCTTC
CARSGDPYGDNEQFF
>.|TRBJ1-1|TRBV28|.
TGTGCCAGCAGTATCCGCCGGGACACTGAAGCTTTCTTT
CASSIRRDTEAFF
>.|TRBJ2-3|TRBV13|.
TGTGCCAGCAGCTTCCCACGACGAGGGAGAGCGAACCCGGATACGCAGTATTTT
CASSFPRRGRANPDTQYF
>.|TRBJ2-7|TRBV5-8|TRBD1
TGTGCCAGCAGCTTGGAATTGCGAGGACAGGAAGACGAGCAGTACTTC
CASSLELRGQEDEQYF
>few|TRBJ2-7|TRBV28|TRBD2
TGTGCCAGCAGCCTAAGTCACGCGGGGGGAAGTCTTTTTTCCTACGAGCAGTACTTC
CASSLSHAGGSLFSYEQYF
>.|TRBJ2-5|TRBV13|TRBD2
TGTGCCAGCAGCTTTGGCGGGGGGGCCTTCGGAGAGACCCAGTACTTC
CASSFGGGAFGETQYF
>.|TRBJ2-1|TRBV7-9|.
TGTGCCAGCAGCTTAAGCGAGAGCTCCTACAATGAGCAGTTCTTC
CASSLSESSYNEQFF
>.|TRBJ2-7|TRBV11-3|TRBD2
TGTGCCAGCAGCCTTAGCGGGAGCTCCTACGAGCAGTACTTC
CASSLSGSSYEQYF
>.|TRBJ2-3|TRBV19|TRBD2
TGTGCCAGTATTGGCGTGGAGCGGGAGGGCCCTGGCACAGATACGCAGTATTTT
CASIGVEREGPGTDTQYF
>once|TRBJ2-1|TRBV28|TRBD2
TGTGCCAGCAGACTAGCGGGAGGTGGCAATGAGCAGTTCTTC
CASRLAGGGNEQFF
>.|TRBJ2-2|TRBV19|TRBD2
TGTGCCAGTAGTATCACTAGCGGGGCCGGGGAGCTGTTTTTT
CASSITSGAGELFF